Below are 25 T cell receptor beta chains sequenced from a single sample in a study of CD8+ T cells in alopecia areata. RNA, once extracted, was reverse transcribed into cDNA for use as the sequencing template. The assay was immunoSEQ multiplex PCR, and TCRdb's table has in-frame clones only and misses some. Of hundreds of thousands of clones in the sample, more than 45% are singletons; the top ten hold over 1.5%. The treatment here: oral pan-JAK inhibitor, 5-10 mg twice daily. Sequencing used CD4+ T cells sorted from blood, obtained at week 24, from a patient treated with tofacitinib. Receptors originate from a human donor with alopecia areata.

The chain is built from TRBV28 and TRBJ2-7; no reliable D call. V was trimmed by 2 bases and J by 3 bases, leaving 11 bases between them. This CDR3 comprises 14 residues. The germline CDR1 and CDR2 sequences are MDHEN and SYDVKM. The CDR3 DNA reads TGTGCCAGCAGTTTAACTTGGGTGAACTACGAGCAGTACTTC. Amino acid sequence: CASSLTWVNYEQYF.

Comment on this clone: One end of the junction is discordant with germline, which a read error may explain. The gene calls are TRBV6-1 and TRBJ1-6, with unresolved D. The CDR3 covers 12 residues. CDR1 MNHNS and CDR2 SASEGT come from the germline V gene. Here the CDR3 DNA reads TGTGCCAGCAGAGAAGGGTATTCACCCCTCCACTTT. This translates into CASREGYSPLHF.

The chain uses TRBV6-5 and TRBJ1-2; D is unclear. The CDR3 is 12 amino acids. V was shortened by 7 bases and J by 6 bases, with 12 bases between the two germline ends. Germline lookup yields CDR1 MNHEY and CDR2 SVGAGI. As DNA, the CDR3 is TGTGCCAGCAAGCGGGAATTCGATGGCTACACCTTC. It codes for CASKREFDGYTF.

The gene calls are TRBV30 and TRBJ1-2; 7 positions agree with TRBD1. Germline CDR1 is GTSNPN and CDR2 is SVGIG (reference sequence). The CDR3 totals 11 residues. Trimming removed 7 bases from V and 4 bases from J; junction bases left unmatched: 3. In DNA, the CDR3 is TGTGCCTCCGGGGACAGCTATGGCTACACCTTC. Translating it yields CASGDSYGYTF.

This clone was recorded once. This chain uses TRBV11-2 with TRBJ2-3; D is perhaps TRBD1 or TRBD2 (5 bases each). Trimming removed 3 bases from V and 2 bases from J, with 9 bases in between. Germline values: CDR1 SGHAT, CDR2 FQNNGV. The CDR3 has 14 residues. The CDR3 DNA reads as TGTGCCAGCAGCTTGTGGGGGTTCACAGATACGCAGTATTTT. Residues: CASSLWGFTDTQYF. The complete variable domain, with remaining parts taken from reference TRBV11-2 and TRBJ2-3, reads EAGVAQSPRYKIIEKRQSVAFWCNPISGHATLYWYQQILGQGPKLLIQFQNNGVVDDSQLPKDRFSAERLKGVDSTLKIQPAKLEDSAVYLCASSLWGFTDTQYFGPGTRLTVL.

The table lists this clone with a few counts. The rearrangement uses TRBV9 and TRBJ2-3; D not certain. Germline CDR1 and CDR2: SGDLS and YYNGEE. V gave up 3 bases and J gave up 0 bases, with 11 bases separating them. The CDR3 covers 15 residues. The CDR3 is CASSAAPTSTDTQYF. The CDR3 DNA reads TGTGCCAGCAGCGCCGCCCCCACTAGCACAGATACGCAGTATTTT.

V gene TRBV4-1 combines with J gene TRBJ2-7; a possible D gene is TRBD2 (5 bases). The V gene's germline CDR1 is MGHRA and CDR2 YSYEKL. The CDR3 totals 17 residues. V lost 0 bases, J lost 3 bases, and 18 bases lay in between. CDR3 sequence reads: CASSQDLSRGLDYEQYF. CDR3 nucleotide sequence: TGCGCCAGCAGCCAAGATTTGAGCCGAGGGTTGGACTACGAGCAGTACTTC.

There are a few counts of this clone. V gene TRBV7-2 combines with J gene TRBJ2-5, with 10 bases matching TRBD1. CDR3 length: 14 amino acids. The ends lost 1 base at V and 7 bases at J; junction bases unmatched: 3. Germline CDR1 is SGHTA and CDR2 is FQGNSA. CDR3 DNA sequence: TGTGCCAGCAGCTTAGGGGGACAGGGGAGGACCCAGTACTTC. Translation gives CASSLGGQGRTQYF.

The CDR3 is CSGGGAYNEQFF. Here the CDR3 DNA reads TGCAGCGGCGGAGGGGCTTACAATGAGCAGTTCTTC. V is TRBV29-1 and J is TRBJ2-1; D is perhaps TRBD2 (6 bases). This CDR3 is built from 12 residues. Trimming took off 7 bases at V and 4 bases at J, with 11 bases between the two ends. CDR1 SQVTM and CDR2 ANQGSEA come from the germline V gene.

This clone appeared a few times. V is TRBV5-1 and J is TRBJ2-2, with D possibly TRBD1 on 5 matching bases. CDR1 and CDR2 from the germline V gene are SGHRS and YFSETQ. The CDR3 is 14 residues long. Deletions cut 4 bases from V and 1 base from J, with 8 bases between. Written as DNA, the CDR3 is TGCGCCAGCAGCGTGACAGAGAACACCGGGGAGCTGTTTTTT. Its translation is CASSVTENTGELFF. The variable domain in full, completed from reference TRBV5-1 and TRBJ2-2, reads KAGVTQTPRYLIKTRGQQVTLSCSPISGHRSVSWYQQTPGQGLQFLFEYFSETQRNKGNFPGRFSGRQFSNSRSEMNVSTLELGDSALYLCASSVTENTGELFFGEGSRLTVL.

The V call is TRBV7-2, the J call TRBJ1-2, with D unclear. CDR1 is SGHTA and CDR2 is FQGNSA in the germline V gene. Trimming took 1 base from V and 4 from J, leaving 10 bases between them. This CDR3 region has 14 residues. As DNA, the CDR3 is TGTGCCAGCAGCTTAGGCCCGGGAGGCTATGGCTACACCTTC. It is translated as CASSLGPGGYGYTF.

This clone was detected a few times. This CDR3 is CSVDTGGAETQYF. For the CDR3, the DNA is TGCAGCGTTGATACAGGGGGCGCGGAGACCCAGTACTTC. The chain links TRBV29-1 to TRBJ2-5, with 9 bases identical to TRBD1. The trim removed 3 bases at V and 5 bases at J, leaving 4 bases unmatched. This CDR3 region has 13 residues. The germline gives CDR1 SQVTM, CDR2 ANQGSEA.

The CDR3 region is CASSLRGGNYGYTF. The DNA of the CDR3 is TGTGCCAGCAGTTTGAGGGGGGGTAACTATGGCTACACCTTC. V is TRBV27 and J is TRBJ1-2; tentatively, D is TRBD1 (6 bases). V gave up 3 bases and J gave up 1 base, with 9 bases separating them. The CDR3 is 14 amino acids. Germline lookup yields CDR1 MNHEY and CDR2 SMNVEV (reference sequence).

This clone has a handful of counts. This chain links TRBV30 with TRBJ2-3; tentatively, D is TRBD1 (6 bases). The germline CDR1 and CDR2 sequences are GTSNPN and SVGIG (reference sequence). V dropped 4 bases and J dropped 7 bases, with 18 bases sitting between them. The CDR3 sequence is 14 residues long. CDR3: CAWNSGGPRYTQYF. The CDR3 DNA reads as TGTGCCTGGAATTCTGGGGGCCCCCGGTATACGCAGTATTTT. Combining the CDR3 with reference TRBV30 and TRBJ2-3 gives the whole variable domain SQTIHQWPATLVQPVGSPLSLECTVEGTSNPNLYWYRQAAGRGLQLLFYSVGIGQISSEVPQNLSASRPQDRQFILSSKKLLLSDSGFYLCAWNSGGPRYTQYFGPGTRLTVL.

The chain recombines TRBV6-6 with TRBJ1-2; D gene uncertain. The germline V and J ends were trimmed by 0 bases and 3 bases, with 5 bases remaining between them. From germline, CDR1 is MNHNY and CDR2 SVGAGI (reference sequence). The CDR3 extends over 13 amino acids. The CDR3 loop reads CASSYSGDYGYTF. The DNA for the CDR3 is TGTGCCAGCAGTTACTCTGGGGACTATGGCTACACCTTC.

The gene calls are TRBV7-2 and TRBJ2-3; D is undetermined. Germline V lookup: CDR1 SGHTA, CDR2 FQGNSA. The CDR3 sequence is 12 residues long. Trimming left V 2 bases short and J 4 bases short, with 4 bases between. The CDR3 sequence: CASSLNPDTQYF. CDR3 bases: TGTGCCAGCAGCTTAAACCCAGATACGCAGTATTTT.

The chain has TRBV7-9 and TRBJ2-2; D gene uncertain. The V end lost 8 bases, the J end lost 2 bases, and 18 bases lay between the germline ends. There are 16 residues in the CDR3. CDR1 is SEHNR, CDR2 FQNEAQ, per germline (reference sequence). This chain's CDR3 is CASFLSSAINTGELFF. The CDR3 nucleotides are TGTGCCAGCTTTCTCTCATCCGCAATTAACACCGGGGAGCTGTTTTTT.

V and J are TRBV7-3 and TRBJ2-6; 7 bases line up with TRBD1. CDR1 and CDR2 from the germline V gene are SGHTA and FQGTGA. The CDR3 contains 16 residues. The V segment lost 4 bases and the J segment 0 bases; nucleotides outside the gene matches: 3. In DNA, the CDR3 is TGTGCCAGCAGCTGGGGGACAGCCTCTGGGGCCAACGTCCTGACTTTC. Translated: CASSWGTASGANVLTF.

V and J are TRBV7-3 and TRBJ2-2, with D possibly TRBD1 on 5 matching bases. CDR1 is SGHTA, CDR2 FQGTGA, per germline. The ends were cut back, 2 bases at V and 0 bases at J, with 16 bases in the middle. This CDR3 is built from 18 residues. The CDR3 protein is CASSLVRVGRSNTGELFF. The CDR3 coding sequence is TGTGCCAGCAGCTTAGTGCGCGTGGGGCGGTCGAACACCGGGGAGCTGTTTTTT.

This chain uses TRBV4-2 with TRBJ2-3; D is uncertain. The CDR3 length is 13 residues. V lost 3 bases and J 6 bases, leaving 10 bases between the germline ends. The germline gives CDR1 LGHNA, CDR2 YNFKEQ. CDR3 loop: CASSHDSPDTQYF. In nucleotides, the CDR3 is TGTGCCAGCAGCCACGACTCTCCGGATACGCAGTATTTT.

For the CDR3, the DNA is TGTGCCAGCACCGTTAGCGGGGGGGTGAGCTCCTACAATGAGCAGTTCTTC. It encodes CASTVSGGVSSYNEQFF. The chain uses TRBV27 and TRBJ2-1, with TRBD2 matching over 11 bases. The CDR3 sequence is 17 residues long. Germline V CDR1 and CDR2: MNHEY, SMNVEV (reference sequence). Trimming removed 7 bases from V and 0 bases from J; junction bases left unmatched: 8.

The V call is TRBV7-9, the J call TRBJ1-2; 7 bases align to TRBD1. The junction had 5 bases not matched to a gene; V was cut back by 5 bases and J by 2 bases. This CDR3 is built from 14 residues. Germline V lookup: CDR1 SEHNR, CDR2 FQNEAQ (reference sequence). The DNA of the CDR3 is TGTGCCAGCAGCCTAACACAGGGGAACTATGGCTACACCTTC. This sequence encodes CASSLTQGNYGYTF.

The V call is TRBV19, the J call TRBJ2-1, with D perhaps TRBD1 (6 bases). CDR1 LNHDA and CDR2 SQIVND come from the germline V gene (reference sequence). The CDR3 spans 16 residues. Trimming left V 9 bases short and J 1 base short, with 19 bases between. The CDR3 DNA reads TGTGCCAGCTCATACAGGGTCCATATTTCCTACAATGAGCAGTTCTTC. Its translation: CASSYRVHISYNEQFF.

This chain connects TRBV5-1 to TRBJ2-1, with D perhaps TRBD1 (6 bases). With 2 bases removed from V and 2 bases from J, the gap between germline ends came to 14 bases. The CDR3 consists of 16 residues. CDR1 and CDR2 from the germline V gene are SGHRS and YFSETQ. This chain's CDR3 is CASSFSGQGPYNEQFF. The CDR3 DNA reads TGCGCCAGCAGCTTTTCGGGGCAGGGGCCCTACAATGAGCAGTTCTTC.

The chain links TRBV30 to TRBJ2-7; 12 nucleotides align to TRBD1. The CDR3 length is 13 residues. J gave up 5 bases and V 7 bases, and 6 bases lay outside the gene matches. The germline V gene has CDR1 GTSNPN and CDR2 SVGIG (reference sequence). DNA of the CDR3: TGTGCCTTAGGGGACAGGGGGCTGGACGAGCAGTACTTC. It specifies CALGDRGLDEQYF. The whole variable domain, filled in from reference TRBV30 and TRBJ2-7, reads SQTIHQWPATLVQPVGSPLSLECTVEGTSNPNLYWYRQAAGRGLQLLFYSVGIGQISSEVPQNLSASRPQDRQFILSSKKLLLSDSGFYLCALGDRGLDEQYFGPGTRLTVT.